This T cell receptor beta chain was retrieved from a study of blood T cell repertoires in COVID-19. Looking at the study overall: Samples came from the United States, Italy and Spain, spanning acute and convalescent COVID-19.

Seattle's enrolled individuals joined amid active infection and were then monitored longitudinally. Original analysis: Using reference gene primer amplification, nucleated cell counts were estimated. Profiled with immunoSEQ multiplex PCR; TCRdb holds only in-frame clones, not every one. V, J and clone size reflect that table, while D and trimming were determined from the DNA. The sample holds 220,000 or so clones, 75% to 85% seen once. V lost 1 base and J lost 2, with 6 bases in between. CDR3 length: 14 residues. The germline CDR1 and CDR2 sequences are SGHVS and FQNEAQ. The chain joins TRBV7-8 to TRBJ2-4; no definite D call. This receptor was taken from an elderly woman with COVID-19, enrolled during active disease. Sequencing was performed on peripheral blood. CDR3 sequence (DNA): TGTGCCAGCAGCTTAGGAGGATCCAAAAACATTCAGTACTTC. It specifies CASSLGGSKNIQYF.